The 8 T cell receptor beta chains reported below all come from one sample, sequenced in a study of response to subunit inactivated influenza vaccine. A single record per CDR3 protein comes from TCRdb applying MiXCR to the RT-PCR reads. Here the sample spans about 540,000 distinct CDR3 sequences, 20% to 25% being singletons. The data also belong to a second study, concerning T cells expressing NK-cell markers. This second study notes: Synthesis of TCR beta cDNA relied on 5'RACE template switching carrying UMIs.

This specimen was CD4+ T cells sorted from PBMCs, taken 11 to 12 days after vaccination. Receptors were obtained from a man aged 45-60 years who received an inactivated influenza vaccine.

The V gene is TRBV4-2, the J gene TRBJ1-1; D not certain. From germline, CDR1 is LGHNA and CDR2 YNFKEQ. The V gene lost 0 bases and the J gene lost 3 bases, with 8 bases spanning the gap. The CDR3 contains 14 residues. In DNA form, the CDR3 reads TGTGCCAGCAGCCAAGAGATGAGGGACACTGAAGCTTTCTTT. This gives the protein CASSQEMRDTEAFF.

This clonotype has just a few counts. The chain recombines TRBV12-3 or TRBV12-4 with TRBJ2-5; possibly TRBD1 for D (6 bases). V was shortened by 4 bases and J by 4 bases, with 13 bases between the two germline ends. The CDR3 loop spans 14 amino acids. The CDR3 DNA follows: TGTGCCAGCAGTTACCAGGGGTCGGGAGAGACCCAGTACTTC. Protein sequence: CASSYQGSGETQYF.

This clonotype was found many times. The V and J genes are TRBV29-1 and TRBJ2-3, with D tentatively TRBD2 (6 bases). Trimming took 7 bases from V and 0 from J, leaving 11 bases between them. CDR1 and CDR2 from the germline V gene are SQVTM and ANQGSEA. This CDR3 has 13 residues. CDR3: CSAEGTSTDTQYF. The CDR3 nucleotides are TGCAGCGCCGAGGGGACTAGCACAGATACGCAGTATTTT.

This clonotype appeared a few times. V and J are TRBV6-1 and TRBJ2-1; possible D gene TRBD2, 6 bases. V gave up 6 bases and J gave up 5 bases, with 14 bases separating them. Germline V lookup: CDR1 MNHNS, CDR2 SASEGT. There are 14 residues in the CDR3. For the CDR3, the DNA is TGTGCCAGCAGCGCGGGACGATATAACAATGAGCAGTTCTTC. This gives the protein CASSAGRYNNEQFF.

This rearrangement joins TRBV7-2 to TRBJ2-2; TRBD2 is a possible D gene (6 bases). The CDR3 has 16 residues. The germline V gene has CDR1 SGHTA and CDR2 FQGNSA. V was pared by 1 base and J by 4 bases, with 13 bases between. The CDR3 coding sequence is TGTGCCAGCAGCTTAGTCCGCGGGATTATCACCGGGGAGCTGTTTTTT. Its translation: CASSLVRGIITGELFF.

There are a few counts of this clonotype. This chain connects TRBV5-1 to TRBJ2-5; D unclear. Between the trimmed V and J ends, which lost 5 bases and 5 bases, there was a span of 16 bases. The CDR3 runs 14 residues. Germline V gene data show CDR1 as SGHRS and CDR2 as YFSETQ. For the CDR3, the DNA is TGCGCCAGCAGTCCCGGTTCACAGAGGGAGACCCAGTACTTC. The encoded protein is CASSPGSQRETQYF. The whole variable domain, filled in from reference TRBV5-1 and TRBJ2-5, reads KAGVTQTPRYLIKTRGQQVTLSCSPISGHRSVSWYQQTPGQGLQFLFEYFSETQRNKGNFPGRFSGRQFSNSRSEMNVSTLELGDSALYLCASSPGSQRETQYFGPGTRLLVL.

The CDR3 reads CASSFRGGDTGELFF. The CDR3 region has the DNA TGTGCCAGCAGCTTCAGGGGTGGGGACACCGGGGAGCTGTTTTTT. The J gene is TRBJ2-2, the V gene TRBV7-2; D possibly corresponds to TRBD1 (6 bases). The CDR3 is made up of 15 amino acids. Trimming removed 3 bases from V and 3 bases from J, with 11 bases in between. Germline loops: CDR1 SGHTA, CDR2 FQGNSA.

The chain is built from TRBV7-2 and TRBJ1-2; D gene uncertain. This CDR3 has 16 residues. V was trimmed by 5 bases and J by 3 bases, leaving 19 bases between them. CDR1 SGHTA and CDR2 FQGNSA come from the germline V gene. CDR3 protein: CASSRRESPRHYGYTF. The CDR3 nucleotides read TGTGCCAGCAGCCGACGGGAGTCACCGCGTCACTATGGCTACACCTTC.